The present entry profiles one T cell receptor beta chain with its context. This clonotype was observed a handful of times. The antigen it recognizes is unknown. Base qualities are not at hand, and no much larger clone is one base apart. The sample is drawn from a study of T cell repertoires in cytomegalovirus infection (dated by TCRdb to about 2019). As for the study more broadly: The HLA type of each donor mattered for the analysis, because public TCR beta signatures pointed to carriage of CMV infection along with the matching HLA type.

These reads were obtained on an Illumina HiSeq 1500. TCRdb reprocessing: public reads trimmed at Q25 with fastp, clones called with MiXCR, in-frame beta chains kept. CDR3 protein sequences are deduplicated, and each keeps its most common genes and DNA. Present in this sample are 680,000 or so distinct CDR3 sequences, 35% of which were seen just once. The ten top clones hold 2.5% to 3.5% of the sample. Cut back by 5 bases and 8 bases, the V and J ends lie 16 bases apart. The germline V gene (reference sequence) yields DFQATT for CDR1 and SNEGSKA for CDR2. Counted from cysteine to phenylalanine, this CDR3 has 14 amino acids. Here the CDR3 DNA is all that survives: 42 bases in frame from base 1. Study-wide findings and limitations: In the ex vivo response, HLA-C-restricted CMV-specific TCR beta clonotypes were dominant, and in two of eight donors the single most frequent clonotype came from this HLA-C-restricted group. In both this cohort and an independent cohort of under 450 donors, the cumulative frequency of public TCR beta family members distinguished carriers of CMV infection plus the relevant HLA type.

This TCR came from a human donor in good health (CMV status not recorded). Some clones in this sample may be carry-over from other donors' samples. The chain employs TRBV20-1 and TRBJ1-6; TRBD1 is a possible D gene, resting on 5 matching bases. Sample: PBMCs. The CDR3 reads CSAHPPGPHSPLHF. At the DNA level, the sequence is TGCAGTGCTCATCCTCCGGGACCGCATTCACCCCTCCACTTT.